The 25 T cell receptor beta chains below were found in one sample sequenced in a study of immune cell composition in non-small cell lung cancer (dated by TCRdb to 2016 to 2017). Receptor amplification or capture employed the immunoSEQ multiplex PCR assay. TCRdb holds this immuneACCESS table with in-frame rearrangements only. Some clones are missing; in checked studies, unresolved V genes explain under half, and the rest has no known cause. The sample table lists about 2,900 clones, about three quarters of them with a count of one. The ten largest clones take up 3.5% to 5.5% of the sample. Sequences were obtained from lung tumor tissue. The source is a human donor with non-small cell lung cancer.

J is TRBJ1-5 and V is TRBV2; TRBD1 matches at 8 bases. Germline V CDR1 and CDR2: SNHLY, FYNNEI. The J segment lost 4 bases and the V segment lost 3 bases, leaving 5 bases of the junction unmatched. This CDR3 is built from 15 residues. In DNA, the CDR3 is TGTGCCAGCAGTGACCCGACAGGGGTTAATCAGCCCCAGCATTTT. Translated, it gives CASSDPTGVNQPQHF.

V and J are TRBV7-9 and TRBJ2-5; 8 bases match TRBD1. CDR1 is SEHNR, CDR2 FQNEAQ, per germline (reference sequence). The V gene end was trimmed by 5 bases and the J gene end by 4 bases; junction bases not matched to a gene: 6. The CDR3 has 14 amino acids. CDR3 nucleotide sequence: TGTGCCAGCAGCGTAGGGACAGGCGGAGAGACCCAGTACTTC. As protein: CASSVGTGGETQYF. The variable domain in full, completed from reference TRBV7-9 and TRBJ2-5, reads DTGVSQNPRHKITKRGQNVTFRCDPISEHNRLYWYRQTLGQGPEFLTYFQNEAQLEKSRLLSDRFSAERPKGSFSTLEIQRTEQGDSAMYLCASSVGTGGETQYFGPGTRLLVL.

Comments on this clone: The final CDR3 position lacks the conserved phenylalanine or tryptophan, pointing to a likely read error. V is TRBV5-1 and J is TRBJ2-3; 8 bases agree with TRBD1. Germline loops: CDR1 SGHRS, CDR2 YFSETQ. Trimming at V came to 2 bases and at J to 4 bases, leaving 6 bases not matched to a gene. The CDR3 consists of 15 residues. CDR3 loop: CASSLWTGSPDTQYS. Written as DNA, the CDR3 is TGCGCCAGCAGCTTATGGACAGGGTCACCAGATACGCAGTATTCT.

The genes are TRBV2 and TRBJ2-6; TRBD2 is a possible D gene (6 bases). This CDR3 region has 20 residues. V lost 0 bases to trimming and J lost 1 base, with 19 bases between them. Germline assignment: CDR1 SNHLY and CDR2 FYNNEI. As DNA, the CDR3 is TGTGCCAGCAGTGAAGCCCGTGGGATGGGGGGATCGTCTGGGGCCAACGTCCTGACTTTC. It specifies CASSEARGMGGSSGANVLTF.

The CDR3 nucleotides are TGTGCCAGCAGCTCGGGGGGGACCCAGTACTTC. Residues: CASSSGGTQYF. The V gene is TRBV7-6, the J gene TRBJ2-5, with TRBD2 identical over 7 bases. V was clipped by 4 bases and J by 7 bases; unmatched bases: 0. The CDR3 sequence is 11 residues long. From germline, CDR1 is SGHVS and CDR2 FNYEAQ.

The chain uses TRBV7-8 and TRBJ1-1; TRBD1 agrees at 7 bases. CDR1 is SGHVS, CDR2 FQNEAQ, per germline. The V and J ends lost 5 bases and 5 bases, in that order; junction bases with no gene match: 5. The CDR3 sequence is 13 residues long. CDR3 in amino acids: CASSPAQGTEAFF. As DNA, the CDR3 is TGTGCCAGCAGCCCTGCACAGGGGACTGAAGCTTTCTTT.

This clone was observed a handful of times. The chain recombines TRBV11-2 with TRBJ2-1; D remains unclear. Germline CDR1 reads SGHAT; CDR2 reads FQNNGV. V was pared by 3 bases and J by 7 bases, with 7 bases between. This CDR3 is 12 amino acids long. The CDR3 coding sequence is TGTGCCAGCAGCTTCATAACTAATGAGCAGTTCTTC. Translating gives CASSFITNEQFF.

The rearrangement joins TRBV28 to TRBJ1-2; possibly TRBD1 for D (6 bases). V lost 2 bases, J lost 4 bases, and 17 bases lay in between. CDR3 size: 16 residues. Germline CDR1 is MDHEN and CDR2 is SYDVKM. The CDR3 DNA sequence: TGTGCCAGCAGTTTAGCCCCAGGGGATGCGACCTATGGCTACACCTTC. Translation gives CASSLAPGDATYGYTF.

J is TRBJ2-5 and V is TRBV5-1; 8 bases are shared with TRBD1. With 5 bases clipped from V and 0 bases from J, the junction kept 3 bases outside the gene matches. The CDR3 has 14 residues. CDR1 is SGHRS and CDR2 is YFSETQ in the germline V gene. CDR3 residues: CASSTTGDQETQYF. Here the CDR3 DNA reads TGCGCCAGCAGTACGACAGGGGACCAAGAGACCCAGTACTTC.

This clone was seen a single time. The chain links TRBV6-5 to TRBJ2-2; D not resolved. The germline CDR1 and CDR2 sequences are MNHEY and SVGAGI. This CDR3 has 14 amino acids. V was shortened by 6 bases and J by 6 bases, with 14 bases between the two germline ends. The chain's CDR3 is CASRSLSISGELFF. The CDR3 DNA reads TGTGCCAGCAGGAGTCTATCGATCTCCGGGGAGCTGTTTTTT.

The V and J genes are TRBV28 and TRBJ2-1; TRBD2 aligns across 7 bases. Trimming took 8 bases from V and 2 from J; bases not matched to a gene: 12. CDR3 length equals 16 residues. The germline CDR1 and CDR2 sequences are MDHEN and SYDVKM. In nucleotides, the CDR3 is TGTGCCAGCTTCCCTTCCGGCGGGGGAGCCTACAATGAGCAGTTCTTC. Protein product: CASFPSGGGAYNEQFF.

V and J are TRBV5-6 and TRBJ2-5, with 12 bases aligning to TRBD2. The V gene's germline CDR1 is SGHDT and CDR2 YYEEEE. J gave up 2 bases and V 4 bases, and 3 bases lay outside the gene matches. This CDR3 region has 15 residues. CDR3 protein: CASSPTSGGQETQYF. In DNA form, the CDR3 reads TGTGCCAGCAGCCCGACTAGCGGGGGACAAGAGACCCAGTACTTC.

The chain couples TRBV2 to TRBJ2-5, with 8 bases that match TRBD2. CDR1 and CDR2 (germline): SNHLY, FYNNEI. There are 16 residues in the CDR3. V was clipped by 7 bases and J by 1 base; unmatched bases: 11. CDR3 in DNA: TGTGCCAGCAACGGGGGGGGGAGGGTAACCCAAGAGACCCAGTACTTC. Amino acid sequence: CASNGGGRVTQETQYF. The entire variable domain, with the rest obtained from reference TRBV2 and TRBJ2-5, is as follows: EPEVTQTPSHQVTQMGQEVILRCVPISNHLYFYWYRQILGQKVEFLVSFYNNEISEKSEIFDDQFSVERPDGSNFTLKIRSTKLEDSAMYFCASNGGGRVTQETQYFGPGTRLLVL.

This chain uses TRBV5-1 with TRBJ2-3; 8 positions match TRBD2. Germline CDR1 reads SGHRS; CDR2 reads YFSETQ. CDR3 length equals 15 residues. V lost 4 bases, J lost 5 bases, and 9 bases stayed unmatched. The CDR3 DNA reads TGCGCCAGCAGCACCACGGGACTAGTTGTAGATACGCAGTATTTT. Translated, it gives CASSTTGLVVDTQYF.

The chain links TRBV5-1 to TRBJ2-2; no clear D. Trimming took off 2 bases at V and 0 bases at J, with 2 bases between the two ends. This CDR3 is built from 13 residues. Germline values: CDR1 SGHRS, CDR2 YFSETQ. The CDR3 DNA follows: TGCGCCAGCAGCTTCGCGAACACCGGGGAGCTGTTTTTT. Translated, it gives CASSFANTGELFF.

This chain joins TRBV28 and TRBJ1-3; D perhaps matches TRBD1 (5 bases). Germline lookup yields CDR1 MDHEN and CDR2 SYDVKM. CDR3 length: 15 residues. Trimming stripped 6 bases from V and 4 bases from J, with 16 bases between. Written as DNA, the CDR3 is TGTGCCAGCAGACCACTGGGGCTAGGGGGAAACACCATATATTTT. As protein: CASRPLGLGGNTIYF.

The rearrangement joins TRBV28 to TRBJ1-4, with a tentative D call TRBD1 (5 bases). The CDR3 has 15 amino acids. Germline CDR1 and CDR2: MDHEN and SYDVKM. Trimming removed 5 bases at V and 12 bases at J, with 22 bases between. The CDR3 sequence is CASSPRTGARKELFF. The CDR3 coding sequence is TGTGCCAGCAGTCCCCGTACTGGGGCTAGAAAGGAACTGTTTTTT.

J is TRBJ1-1 and V is TRBV30; no reliable D call. The length of the CDR3 is 12 residues. Germline assignment: CDR1 GTSNPN and CDR2 SVGIG (reference sequence). The V end was cut by 3 bases, the J end by 3 bases, with 8 bases between. DNA of the CDR3: TGTGCCTGGAGGCGGGAGGACACTGAAGCTTTCTTT. It translates to CAWRREDTEAFF. Variable domain in full (rest from reference TRBV30 and TRBJ1-1): SQTIHQWPATLVQPVGSPLSLECTVEGTSNPNLYWYRQAAGRGLQLLFYSVGIGQISSEVPQNLSASRPQDRQFILSSKKLLLSDSGFYLCAWRREDTEAFFGQGTRLTVV.

The V call is TRBV7-8, the J call TRBJ1-4; no firm D call. Trimming removed 1 base from V and 5 bases from J, with 14 bases in between. The CDR3 length is 16 residues. CDR1 and CDR2 from the germline V gene are SGHVS and FQNEAQ. CDR3 in amino acids: CASSLGAVSLNEKLFF. The CDR3 DNA reads TGTGCCAGCAGCTTAGGGGCAGTGAGCTTAAATGAAAAACTGTTTTTT. Full variable domain (rest looked up from reference TRBV7-8 and TRBJ1-4): GAGVSQSPRYKVAKRGQDVALRCDPISGHVSLFWYQQALGQGPEFLTYFQNEAQLDKSGLPSDRFFAERPEGSVSTLKIQRTQQEDSAVYLCASSLGAVSLNEKLFFGSGTQLSVL.

This rearrangement joins TRBV9 to TRBJ1-6; 9 nucleotides match TRBD1. V lost 4 bases and J lost 10; bases outside the gene matches: 6. Germline CDR1 reads SGDLS; CDR2 reads YYNGEE. The CDR3 has 14 amino acids. CDR3 in DNA: TGTGCCAGCAGCCCAGGGACAGGGTGGTCACCCCTCCACTTT. This codes for CASSPGTGWSPLHF. Full variable domain (outside the CDR3, taken from reference TRBV9 and TRBJ1-6): DSGVTQTPKHLITATGQRVTLRCSPRSGDLSVYWYQQSLDQGLQFLIQYYNGEERAKGNILERFSAQQFPDLHSELNLSSLELGDSALYFCASSPGTGWSPLHFGNGTRLTVT.

This chain joins TRBV10-2 and TRBJ2-2; a possible D gene is TRBD2 (5 bases). Looked up from germline, CDR1 is WSHSY and CDR2 is SAAADI. Trimming pared 4 bases from V and 7 bases from J, leaving 13 bases between. This CDR3 comprises 14 residues. The CDR3 DNA reads as TGCGCCAGCAGTGCGTCTAGTCGGGGCGGGGAGCTGTTTTTT. Translated, it gives CASSASSRGGELFF.

V and J are TRBV28 and TRBJ1-1; D possibly corresponds to TRBD1 (5 bases). Trimming left V 8 bases short and J 11 bases short, with 18 bases between. The CDR3 is 12 amino acids. Germline V gene sequence: CDR1 MDHEN, CDR2 SYDVKM. The CDR3 region has the DNA TGTGCCAGCGGGGCCCGACAGTCCGGGGCTTTCTTT. Its translation is CASGARQSGAFF.

The CDR3 is CASSLVISPNYGYTF. DNA for the CDR3: TGTGCCAGCAGCTTAGTTATATCCCCGAACTATGGCTACACCTTC. The chain is built from TRBV11-2 and TRBJ1-2; D not resolved. The CDR3 is made up of 15 amino acids. Germline-derived CDR1 and CDR2 are SGHAT and FQNNGV. Between the trimmed V and J ends, which lost 1 base and 2 bases, there was a span of 11 bases. The full variable domain, completed using reference TRBV11-2 and TRBJ1-2, is EAGVAQSPRYKIIEKRQSVAFWCNPISGHATLYWYQQILGQGPKLLIQFQNNGVVDDSQLPKDRFSAERLKGVDSTLKIQPAKLEDSAVYLCASSLVISPNYGYTFGSGTRLTVV.

This sequence joins TRBV11-3 and TRBJ2-7; D is possibly TRBD2 (5 bases). CDR1 and CDR2 from the germline V gene are SGHNT and YENEEA. Trimming removed 5 bases at V and 0 bases at J, with 11 bases between. The CDR3 length is 14 residues. CDR3 in amino acids: CASSPQGSSYEQYF. The CDR3 coding sequence is TGTGCCAGCAGCCCCCAAGGGAGCTCCTACGAGCAGTACTTC. Together with reference TRBV11-3 and TRBJ2-7, the CDR3 gives the full variable domain: EAGVVQSPRYKIIEKKQPVAFWCNPISGHNTLYWYLQNLGQGPELLIRYENEEAVDDSQLPKDRFSAERLKGVDSTLKIQPAELGDSAVYLCASSPQGSSYEQYFGPGTRLTVT.

The genes are TRBV29-1 and TRBJ2-1; no definite D call. The CDR3 length is 15 residues. Per germline, CDR1 SQVTM and CDR2 ANQGSEA. Trimming left V 0 bases short and J 0 bases short, with 9 bases between. CDR3 DNA: TGCAGCGTTGAAGAGGATTGGAGCTCCTACAATGAGCAGTTCTTC. It yields the protein CSVEEDWSSYNEQFF.